This is a list of T cell receptor beta chains from one sample in a study of T-cell memory formation after mild COVID-19. Using its own MiXCR run on the 5' RACE reads, TCRdb lists one record per CDR3 protein. The table records around 300,000 distinct CDR3 sequences, roughly 13% of them present only once. The specimen was PBMCs or a T cell subset sorted from them (not recorded which). The receptors were sampled from a man in his late teens or twenties who had mild COVID-19 (a few samples of this study predate the infection). Cell type and time point are not known. The CDR3 runs from the conserved cysteine through the conserved F or W. Fields, in order: J gene, V gene, CDR3 length, D gene, clone size, CDR3 DNA, CDR3 protein. A D gene is named only where the DNA matches it firmly. Rows give clone size only sometimes, using once, few, many, or a class for an expanded clone.

j_gene: TRBJ2-2
v_gene: TRBV12-3/TRBV12-4
len: 14
d_gene: .
abundance: few
CDR3nt: TGTGCCAGCAGCACCAACAGGGCTGACGGGGAGCTGTTTTTT
CDR3aa: CASSTNRADGELFF

j_gene: TRBJ2-1
v_gene: TRBV5-1
len: 12
d_gene: .
abundance: .
CDR3nt: TGCGCCAGCAGCTTGTGGAGTGAGGAGCAGTTCTTC
CDR3aa: CASSLWSEEQFF

j_gene: TRBJ2-5
v_gene: TRBV11-1
len: 15
d_gene: .
abundance: .
CDR3nt: TGTGCCAGCATTCCGGGAAGCGGGTATACAGAGACCCAGTACTTC
CDR3aa: CASIPGSGYTETQYF

j_gene: TRBJ2-3
v_gene: TRBV20-1
len: 14
d_gene: TRBD1
abundance: .
CDR3nt: TGCAGTGCTAGAGGAGGGGGCGCAACAGATACGCAGTATTTT
CDR3aa: CSARGGGATDTQYF

j_gene: TRBJ2-4
v_gene: TRBV7-9
len: 16
d_gene: .
abundance: few
CDR3nt: TGTGCCAGCAGCCCAGGGTCTGGGCTAGCCAAAAACATTCAGTACTTC
CDR3aa: CASSPGSGLAKNIQYF

j_gene: TRBJ2-3
v_gene: TRBV12-3/TRBV12-4
len: 14
d_gene: .
abundance: .
CDR3nt: TGTGCCAGCAGTCTACGGGGGGCCGTCCCCACGCAGTATTTT
CDR3aa: CASSLRGAVPTQYF

j_gene: TRBJ2-1
v_gene: TRBV7-6
len: 21
d_gene: TRBD2
abundance: .
CDR3nt: TGTGCCAGCAGCTTATCCAGGACTAGCGGGGACGGCCGCGGCTCCTACAATGAGCAGTTCTTC
CDR3aa: CASSLSRTSGDGRGSYNEQFF

j_gene: TRBJ1-5
v_gene: TRBV20-1
len: 14
d_gene: .
abundance: .
CDR3nt: TGCAGTGCTGTCGTGTGGTCGGATAATCAGCCCCAGCATTTT
CDR3aa: CSAVVWSDNQPQHF

j_gene: TRBJ2-2
v_gene: TRBV11-2
len: 15
d_gene: .
abundance: few
CDR3nt: TGTGCCAGCAGCTTCGAGGGGCGGTACACCGGGGAGCTGTTTTTT
CDR3aa: CASSFEGRYTGELFF

j_gene: TRBJ2-6
v_gene: TRBV20-1
len: 12
d_gene: .
abundance: .
CDR3nt: TGCAGTGCTGGAACTGGGGCCAACGTCCTGACTTTC
CDR3aa: CSAGTGANVLTF

j_gene: TRBJ2-4
v_gene: TRBV15
len: 14
d_gene: TRBD1
abundance: .
CDR3nt: TGTGCCACCAGCAGGAGGACAGGGCGACACATTCAGTACTTC
CDR3aa: CATSRRTGRHIQYF

j_gene: TRBJ2-1
v_gene: TRBV15
len: 15
d_gene: .
abundance: .
CDR3nt: TGTGCCACCAGCCTGCGCGGGGGCCTTCAATATGAGCAGTTCTTC
CDR3aa: CATSLRGGLQYEQFF

j_gene: TRBJ1-2
v_gene: TRBV3-1
len: 12
d_gene: .
abundance: .
CDR3nt: TGTGCCAGCAGCCAAGGGACAGAGAGCTACACCTTC
CDR3aa: CASSQGTESYTF

j_gene: TRBJ2-5
v_gene: TRBV5-1
len: 14
d_gene: TRBD1
abundance: .
CDR3nt: TGCGCCAGCAGCGGACAGGGAGTACAAGAGACCCAGTACTTC
CDR3aa: CASSGQGVQETQYF

j_gene: TRBJ2-2
v_gene: TRBV24-1
len: 12
d_gene: .
abundance: .
CDR3nt: TGTGCCACCGAGGGGGATTCCGGGGAGCTGTTTTTT
CDR3aa: CATEGDSGELFF

j_gene: TRBJ1-2
v_gene: TRBV11-2
len: 11
d_gene: .
abundance: many
CDR3nt: TGTGCCAGCAGCTTTCGGGATGGCTACACCTTC
CDR3aa: CASSFRDGYTF

j_gene: TRBJ1-2
v_gene: TRBV18
len: 12
d_gene: .
abundance: few
CDR3nt: TGTGCCAGTTCTAACAATAACTATGGCTACACCTTC
CDR3aa: CASSNNNYGYTF

j_gene: TRBJ1-5
v_gene: TRBV7-2
len: 14
d_gene: .
abundance: few
CDR3nt: TGTGCCAGCAGCTTCGCAGGGGCGGACGAGCCCCAGCATTTT
CDR3aa: CASSFAGADEPQHF

j_gene: TRBJ1-1
v_gene: TRBV18
len: 14
d_gene: TRBD1
abundance: .
CDR3nt: TGTGCCAGCTCGACCGGGACAGCCTTTCTAGAAGCTTTCTTT
CDR3aa: CASSTGTAFLEAFF

j_gene: TRBJ2-2
v_gene: TRBV7-2
len: 15
d_gene: .
abundance: many
CDR3nt: TGTGCCAGCAGCTTAGGGCCATACGGCACCGGGGAGCTGTTTTTT
CDR3aa: CASSLGPYGTGELFF

j_gene: TRBJ2-1
v_gene: TRBV19
len: 14
d_gene: TRBD1
abundance: many
CDR3nt: TGTGCCAGTAGTACGGGACAGGGTAACAATGAGCAGTTCTTC
CDR3aa: CASSTGQGNNEQFF

j_gene: TRBJ2-5
v_gene: TRBV6-2/TRBV6-3
len: 14
d_gene: .
abundance: few
CDR3nt: TGTGCCAGCAGGGAAACGGTAGGGGCTGAGACCCAGTACTTC
CDR3aa: CASRETVGAETQYF

j_gene: TRBJ2-1
v_gene: TRBV3-1
len: 13
d_gene: .
abundance: few
CDR3nt: TGTGCCAGCAGCCAAGTAGGCTACAATGAGCAGTTCTTC
CDR3aa: CASSQVGYNEQFF

j_gene: TRBJ2-1
v_gene: TRBV7-9
len: 14
d_gene: .
abundance: many
CDR3nt: TGTGCCAGCAGTATAACGGGGGCAGGGAATGAGCAGTTCTTC
CDR3aa: CASSITGAGNEQFF

j_gene: TRBJ2-3
v_gene: TRBV5-1
len: 16
d_gene: TRBD2
abundance: few
CDR3nt: TGCGCCAGCAGCTTGAGGAGCGGGGGGAGCACAGATACGCAGTATTTT
CDR3aa: CASSLRSGGSTDTQYF

j_gene: TRBJ2-1
v_gene: TRBV9
len: 14
d_gene: .
abundance: .
CDR3nt: TGTGCCAGCAGCGTAGGTGGGGGCAAGCATGAGCAGTTCTTC
CDR3aa: CASSVGGGKHEQFF

j_gene: TRBJ1-4
v_gene: TRBV30
len: 13
d_gene: .
abundance: .
CDR3nt: TGTGCCTGGAGAAGGCAGGGAGATGAAAAACTGTTTTTT
CDR3aa: CAWRRQGDEKLFF

j_gene: TRBJ1-4
v_gene: TRBV24-1
len: 12
d_gene: .
abundance: once
CDR3nt: TGTGCCACCGGGGGTCTAGACGAAAAACTGTTTTTT
CDR3aa: CATGGLDEKLFF

j_gene: TRBJ1-1
v_gene: TRBV20-1
len: 15
d_gene: .
abundance: .
CDR3nt: TGCAGTGCTAGAGATAATGGGGCACTGGGGCCTGAAGCTTTCTTT
CDR3aa: CSARDNGALGPEAFF

j_gene: TRBJ1-6
v_gene: TRBV3-1
len: 16
d_gene: .
abundance: .
CDR3nt: TGTGCCAGCAGCCGGCTGGCAGGGATTAGGAATTCACCCCTCCACTTT
CDR3aa: CASSRLAGIRNSPLHF

j_gene: TRBJ2-5
v_gene: TRBV4-1
len: 17
d_gene: TRBD2
abundance: many
CDR3nt: TGCGCCAGCAGCCAAGGGCTAGCGGGTCCCGGGGGAGAGACCCAGTACTTC
CDR3aa: CASSQGLAGPGGETQYF

j_gene: TRBJ2-7
v_gene: TRBV14
len: 14
d_gene: TRBD1
abundance: .
CDR3nt: TGTGCCAGCAGCCAAAGGCAGGGGGTCTACGAGCAGTACTTC
CDR3aa: CASSQRQGVYEQYF

j_gene: TRBJ1-2
v_gene: TRBV18
len: 15
d_gene: TRBD1
abundance: few
CDR3nt: TGTGCCAGCTCACCTCCGGGACAGGGGGCGACCGGCTACACCTTC
CDR3aa: CASSPPGQGATGYTF

j_gene: TRBJ1-4
v_gene: TRBV6-5
len: 16
d_gene: .
abundance: few
CDR3nt: TGTGCCAGCAGTTACGCCGGGCCAATGGCTAATGAAAAACTGTTTTTT
CDR3aa: CASSYAGPMANEKLFF

j_gene: TRBJ1-4
v_gene: TRBV5-1
len: 14
d_gene: .
abundance: few
CDR3nt: TGCGCCAGCAGCTTTGGGGGAACTAATGAAAAACTGTTTTTT
CDR3aa: CASSFGGTNEKLFF

j_gene: TRBJ1-1
v_gene: TRBV5-1
len: 15
d_gene: .
abundance: many
CDR3nt: TGCGCCAGCAGCTTGGTAGGGGGGGCGAACACTGAAGCTTTCTTT
CDR3aa: CASSLVGGANTEAFF

j_gene: TRBJ1-2
v_gene: TRBV7-3
len: 13
d_gene: .
abundance: few
CDR3nt: TGTGCCAGCAGCCGCGGTGGGGGGGATGGCTACACCTTC
CDR3aa: CASSRGGGDGYTF

j_gene: TRBJ1-5
v_gene: TRBV6-2/TRBV6-3
len: 12
d_gene: .
abundance: few
CDR3nt: TGTGCCAGCAGTTACGGCGAGGGTGCCCAGCATTTT
CDR3aa: CASSYGEGAQHF

j_gene: TRBJ2-3
v_gene: TRBV10-3
len: 14
d_gene: TRBD2
abundance: few
CDR3nt: TGTGCCATCAGTGGACCCGGGGGGTCAGATACGCAGTATTTT
CDR3aa: CAISGPGGSDTQYF

j_gene: TRBJ2-5
v_gene: TRBV11-2
len: 15
d_gene: .
abundance: few
CDR3nt: TGTGCCAGCAGCCCGACAGGCTCCCGCTGGGAGACCCAGTACTTC
CDR3aa: CASSPTGSRWETQYF

j_gene: TRBJ2-3
v_gene: TRBV12-3/TRBV12-4
len: 15
d_gene: TRBD2
abundance: few
CDR3nt: TGTGCCAGCAGTTTGACTAGCGGGGTTCAGGATACGCAGTATTTT
CDR3aa: CASSLTSGVQDTQYF

j_gene: TRBJ1-3
v_gene: TRBV29-1
len: 12
d_gene: .
abundance: few
CDR3nt: TGCAGCGTCCCCGGGCCGGGGGGCACCATATATTTT
CDR3aa: CSVPGPGGTIYF

j_gene: TRBJ2-7
v_gene: TRBV14
len: 14
d_gene: .
abundance: .
CDR3nt: TGTGCCAGCAGCCAAGCCGGTTGGGCCTACGAGCAGTACTTC
CDR3aa: CASSQAGWAYEQYF

j_gene: TRBJ1-5
v_gene: TRBV5-1
len: 15
d_gene: .
abundance: many
CDR3nt: TGCGCCAGCAGATACGGGGTTGGGGACAATCAGCCCCAGCATTTT
CDR3aa: CASRYGVGDNQPQHF

j_gene: TRBJ1-5
v_gene: TRBV11-3
len: 15
d_gene: .
abundance: few
CDR3nt: TGTGCCAGCAGCTTGGCGCAGGGCCCTGGTCAGCCCCAGCATTTT
CDR3aa: CASSLAQGPGQPQHF

j_gene: TRBJ1-5
v_gene: TRBV4-1
len: 13
d_gene: .
abundance: many
CDR3nt: TGCGCCAGCAGCCAAGATACCCCTCAGCCCCAGCATTTT
CDR3aa: CASSQDTPQPQHF

j_gene: TRBJ2-7
v_gene: TRBV4-1
len: 15
d_gene: .
abundance: many
CDR3nt: TGCGCCAGCAGCCAAGACAGGGCCACCCCCTACGAGCAGTACTTC
CDR3aa: CASSQDRATPYEQYF

j_gene: TRBJ1-5
v_gene: TRBV12-3/TRBV12-4
len: 14
d_gene: .
abundance: few
CDR3nt: TGTGCCAGCAGGCCCGGAGGCCTTGGGCGGCCCCAGCATTTT
CDR3aa: CASRPGGLGRPQHF

j_gene: TRBJ1-3
v_gene: TRBV7-2
len: 16
d_gene: .
abundance: few
CDR3nt: TGTGCCAGCAGCCCTAGATGGAGGGGGAGTGGAAACACCATATATTTT
CDR3aa: CASSPRWRGSGNTIYF

j_gene: TRBJ1-4
v_gene: TRBV5-1
len: 14
d_gene: .
abundance: many
CDR3nt: TGCGCCAGCAGCTCTAACGGACCGAATGAAAAACTGTTTTTT
CDR3aa: CASSSNGPNEKLFF

j_gene: TRBJ2-3
v_gene: TRBV7-8
len: 15
d_gene: TRBD2
abundance: .
CDR3nt: TGTGCCAGCAGCGCTACCGGGACTAGCGGAGATACGCAGTATTTT
CDR3aa: CASSATGTSGDTQYF

j_gene: TRBJ2-5
v_gene: TRBV15
len: 13
d_gene: TRBD2
abundance: .
CDR3nt: TGTGCCACCGCAAAAGCGGGGGAAGAGACCCAGTACTTC
CDR3aa: CATAKAGEETQYF

j_gene: TRBJ2-5
v_gene: TRBV20-1
len: 13
d_gene: TRBD1
abundance: many
CDR3nt: TGCAGTGCTCACAGGGGTGGCGTGGAGACCCAGTACTTC
CDR3aa: CSAHRGGVETQYF

j_gene: TRBJ2-3
v_gene: TRBV7-9
len: 12
d_gene: .
abundance: few
CDR3nt: TGTGCCAGTGTAGGCTCTACAGATACGCAGTATTTT
CDR3aa: CASVGSTDTQYF

j_gene: TRBJ2-4
v_gene: TRBV5-1
len: 16
d_gene: .
abundance: many
CDR3nt: TGCGCCAGCAGCTTGGATGGTTTCAGGGGCAAAAACATTCAGTACTTC
CDR3aa: CASSLDGFRGKNIQYF

j_gene: TRBJ1-3
v_gene: TRBV18
len: 15
d_gene: .
abundance: .
CDR3nt: TGTGCCAGCTCACCACAATTGGGGACTGGAAACACCATATATTTT
CDR3aa: CASSPQLGTGNTIYF

j_gene: TRBJ2-1
v_gene: TRBV5-5
len: 13
d_gene: .
abundance: .
CDR3nt: TGTGCCAGCACCCTAATTGTGGATCGGGAGCAGTTCTTC
CDR3aa: CASTLIVDREQFF

j_gene: TRBJ1-5
v_gene: TRBV19
len: 15
d_gene: TRBD1
abundance: few
CDR3nt: TGTGCCAGTAGTATAGAATCGGGACAGGGCCAGCCCCAGCATTTT
CDR3aa: CASSIESGQGQPQHF